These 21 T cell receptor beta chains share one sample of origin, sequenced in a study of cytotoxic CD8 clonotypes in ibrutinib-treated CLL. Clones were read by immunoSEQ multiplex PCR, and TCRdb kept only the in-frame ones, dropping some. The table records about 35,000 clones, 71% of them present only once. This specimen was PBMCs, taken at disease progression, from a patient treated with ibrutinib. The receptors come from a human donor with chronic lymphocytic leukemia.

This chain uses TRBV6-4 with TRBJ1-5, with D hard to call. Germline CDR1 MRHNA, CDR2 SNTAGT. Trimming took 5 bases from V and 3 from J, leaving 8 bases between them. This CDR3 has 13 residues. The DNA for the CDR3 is TGTGCCAGCAGTTCGACACCCAATCAGCCCCAGCATTTT. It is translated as CASSSTPNQPQHF.

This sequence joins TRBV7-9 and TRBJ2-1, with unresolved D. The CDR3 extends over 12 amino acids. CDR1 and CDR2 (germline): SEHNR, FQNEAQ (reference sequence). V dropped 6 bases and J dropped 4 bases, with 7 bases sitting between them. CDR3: CASRGLYNEQFF. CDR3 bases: TGTGCCAGCAGGGGGTTGTACAATGAGCAGTTCTTC.

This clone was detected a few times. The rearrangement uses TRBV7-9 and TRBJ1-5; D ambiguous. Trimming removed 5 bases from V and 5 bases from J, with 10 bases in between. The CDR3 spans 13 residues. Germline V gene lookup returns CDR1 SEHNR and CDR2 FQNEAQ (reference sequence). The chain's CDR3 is CASSRGIYQPQHF. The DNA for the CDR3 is TGTGCCAGCAGCCGAGGGATTTATCAGCCCCAGCATTTT. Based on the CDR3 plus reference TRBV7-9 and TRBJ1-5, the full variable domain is DTGVSQNPRHKITKRGQNVTFRCDPISEHNRLYWYRQTLGQGPEFLTYFQNEAQLEKSRLLSDRFSAERPKGSFSTLEIQRTEQGDSAMYLCASSRGIYQPQHFGDGTRLSIL.

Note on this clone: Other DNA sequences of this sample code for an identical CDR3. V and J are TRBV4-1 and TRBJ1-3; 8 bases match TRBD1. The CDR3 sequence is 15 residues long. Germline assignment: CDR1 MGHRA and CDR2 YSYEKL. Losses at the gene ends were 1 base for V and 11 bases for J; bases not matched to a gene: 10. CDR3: CASSQVGTGHSPIYF. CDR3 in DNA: TGCGCCAGCAGCCAAGTGGGGACAGGCCACAGCCCCATATATTTT.

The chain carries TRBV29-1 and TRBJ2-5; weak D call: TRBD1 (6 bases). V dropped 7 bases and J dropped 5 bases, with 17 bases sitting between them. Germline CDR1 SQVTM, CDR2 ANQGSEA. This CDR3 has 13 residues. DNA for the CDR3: TGCAGCGCCCGGACAGTCCAGAGGGAGACCCAGTACTTC. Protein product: CSARTVQRETQYF.

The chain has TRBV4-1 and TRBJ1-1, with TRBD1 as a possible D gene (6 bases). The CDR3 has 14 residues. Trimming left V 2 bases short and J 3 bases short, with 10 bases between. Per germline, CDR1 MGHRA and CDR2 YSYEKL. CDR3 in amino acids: CASSQPNRDTEAFF. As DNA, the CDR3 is TGCGCCAGCAGCCAACCGAACAGGGACACTGAAGCTTTCTTT.

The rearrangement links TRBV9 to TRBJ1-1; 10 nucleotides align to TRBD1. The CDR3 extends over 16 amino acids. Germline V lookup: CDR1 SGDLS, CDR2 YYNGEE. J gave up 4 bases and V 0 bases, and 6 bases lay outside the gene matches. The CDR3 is CASSVETGGLGTEAFF. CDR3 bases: TGTGCCAGCAGCGTAGAGACAGGGGGCTTGGGCACTGAAGCTTTCTTT.

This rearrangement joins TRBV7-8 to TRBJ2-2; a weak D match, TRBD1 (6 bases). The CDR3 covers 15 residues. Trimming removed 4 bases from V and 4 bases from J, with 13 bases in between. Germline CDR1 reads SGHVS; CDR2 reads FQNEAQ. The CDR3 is CASSYRDSSTGELFF. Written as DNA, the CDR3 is TGTGCCAGCAGCTACAGGGATTCGAGCACCGGGGAGCTGTTTTTT.

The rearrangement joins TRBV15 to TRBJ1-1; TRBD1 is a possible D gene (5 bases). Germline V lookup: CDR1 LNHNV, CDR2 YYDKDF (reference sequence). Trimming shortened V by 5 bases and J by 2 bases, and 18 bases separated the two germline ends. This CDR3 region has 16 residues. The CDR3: CATSPFRKTVNTEAFF. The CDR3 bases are TGTGCCACCAGCCCATTCCGGAAGACAGTCAACACTGAAGCTTTCTTT.

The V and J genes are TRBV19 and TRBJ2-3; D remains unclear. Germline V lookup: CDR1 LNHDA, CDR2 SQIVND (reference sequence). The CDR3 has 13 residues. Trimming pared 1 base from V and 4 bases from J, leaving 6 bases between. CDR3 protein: CASSIAGADTQYF. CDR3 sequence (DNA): TGTGCCAGTAGTATAGCCGGCGCAGATACGCAGTATTTT.

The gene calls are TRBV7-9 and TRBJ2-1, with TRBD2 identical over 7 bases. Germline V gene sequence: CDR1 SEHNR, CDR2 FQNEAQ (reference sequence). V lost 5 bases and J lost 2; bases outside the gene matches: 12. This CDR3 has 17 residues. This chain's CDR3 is CASSPGGFGLTYNEQFF. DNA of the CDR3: TGTGCCAGCAGCCCCGGGGGGTTTGGACTTACCTACAATGAGCAGTTCTTC.

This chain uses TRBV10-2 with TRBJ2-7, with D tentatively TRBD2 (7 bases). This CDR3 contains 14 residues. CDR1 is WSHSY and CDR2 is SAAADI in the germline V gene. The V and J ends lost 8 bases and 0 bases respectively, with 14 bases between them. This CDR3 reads CASLRGGASYEQYF. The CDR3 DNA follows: TGCGCCAGCCTGAGGGGGGGGGCCTCCTACGAGCAGTACTTC.

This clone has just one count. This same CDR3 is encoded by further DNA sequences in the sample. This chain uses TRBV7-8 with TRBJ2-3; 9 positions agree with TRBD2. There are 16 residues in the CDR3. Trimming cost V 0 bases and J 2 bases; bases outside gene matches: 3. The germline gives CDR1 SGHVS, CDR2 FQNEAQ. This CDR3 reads CASSLAVAGDTDTQYF. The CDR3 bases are TGTGCCAGCAGCTTAGCGGTAGCGGGGGACACAGATACGCAGTATTTT.

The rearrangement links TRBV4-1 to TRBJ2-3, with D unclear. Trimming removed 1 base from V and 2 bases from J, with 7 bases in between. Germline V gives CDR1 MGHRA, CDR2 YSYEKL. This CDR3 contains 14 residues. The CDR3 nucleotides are TGCGCCAGCAGCCAAGTCAGGTACACAGATACGCAGTATTTT. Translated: CASSQVRYTDTQYF.

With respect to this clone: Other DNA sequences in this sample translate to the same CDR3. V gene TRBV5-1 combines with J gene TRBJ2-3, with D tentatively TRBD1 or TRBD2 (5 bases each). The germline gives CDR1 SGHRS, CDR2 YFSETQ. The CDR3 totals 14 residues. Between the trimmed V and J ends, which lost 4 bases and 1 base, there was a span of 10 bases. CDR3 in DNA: TGCGCCAGCAGCCTTGGGACCCGCACAGATACGCAGTATTTT. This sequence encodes CASSLGTRTDTQYF.

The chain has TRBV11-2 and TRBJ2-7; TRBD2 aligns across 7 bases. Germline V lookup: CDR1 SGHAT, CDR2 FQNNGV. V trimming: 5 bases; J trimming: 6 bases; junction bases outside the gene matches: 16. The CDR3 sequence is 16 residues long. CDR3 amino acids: CASSPIVSGGLGEQYF. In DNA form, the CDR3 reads TGTGCCAGCAGCCCGATCGTGTCGGGGGGATTGGGCGAGCAGTACTTC.

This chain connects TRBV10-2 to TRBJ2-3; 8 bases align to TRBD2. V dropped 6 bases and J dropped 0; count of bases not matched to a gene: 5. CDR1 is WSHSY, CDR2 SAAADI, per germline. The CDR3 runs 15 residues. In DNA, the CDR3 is TGCGCCAGCAGATTCACGGGGGGGAGCACAGATACGCAGTATTTT. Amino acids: CASRFTGGSTDTQYF.

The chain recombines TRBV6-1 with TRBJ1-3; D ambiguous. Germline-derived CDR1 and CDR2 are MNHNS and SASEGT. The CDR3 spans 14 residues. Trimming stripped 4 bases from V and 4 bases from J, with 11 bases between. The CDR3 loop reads CASSGLNGGNTIYF. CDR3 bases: TGTGCCAGCAGTGGGCTCAACGGGGGAAACACCATATATTTT.

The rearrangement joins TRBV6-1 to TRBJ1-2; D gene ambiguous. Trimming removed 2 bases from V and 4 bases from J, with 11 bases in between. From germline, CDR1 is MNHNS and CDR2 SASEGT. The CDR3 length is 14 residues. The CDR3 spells CASSELRGSYGYTF. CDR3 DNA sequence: TGTGCCAGCAGTGAATTGCGGGGTAGCTATGGCTACACCTTC.

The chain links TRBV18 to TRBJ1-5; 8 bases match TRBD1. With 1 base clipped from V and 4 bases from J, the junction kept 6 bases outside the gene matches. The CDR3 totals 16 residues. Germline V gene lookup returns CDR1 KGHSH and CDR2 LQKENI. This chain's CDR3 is CASSPRGTGGNQPQHF. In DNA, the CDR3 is TGTGCCAGCTCACCACGGGGGACAGGTGGGAATCAGCCCCAGCATTTT.

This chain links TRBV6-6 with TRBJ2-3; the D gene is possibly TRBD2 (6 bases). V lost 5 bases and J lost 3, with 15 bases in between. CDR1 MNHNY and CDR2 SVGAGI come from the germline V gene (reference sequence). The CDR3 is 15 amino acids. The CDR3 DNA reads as TGTGCCAGCAGTCCCCCTGCGGGGAGGACAGATACGCAGTATTTT. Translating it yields CASSPPAGRTDTQYF.